Included here is one T cell receptor beta chain sequence, with context. This CDR3 is built from 14 residues. The V and J ends lost 3 bases and 0 bases respectively, with 9 bases between them. CDR1 is SGHVS, CDR2 FQNEAQ, per germline. This sample stems from a study of cytomegalovirus exposure and HLA in healthy donors. About the research overall: Sequencing of about 200 million T cells in an earlier analysis found roughly 120 million unique TCR beta sequences.

PCR amplification relied on 60 Vbeta primers (plus 13 Jbeta primers). Some clones are missing from TCRdb's copy, which holds only in-frame ones; the method was immunoSEQ multiplex PCR. The sample contains about 100,000 clones, 65% to 90% of which appear only once. The chain recombines TRBV7-8 with TRBJ2-7; D remains unclear. The sequence was obtained from a woman aged 70-85 years in good health and CMV-seropositive. The specimen was PBMCs. CDR3 amino acids: CASSFSRSSYEQYF. CDR3 DNA sequence: TGTGCCAGCAGCTTCTCCCGCAGCTCCTACGAGCAGTACTTC.